Shown below are 23 T cell receptor beta chains from a single sample sequenced in a study of identical twins. TCRdb re-called the 5' RACE reads with MiXCR, one entry per CDR3 protein. The data hold about 220,000 distinct CDR3 sequences, with 7.5% observed a single time. The sample also formed part of further work on yellow fever vaccine responses in identical twins.

The specimen was memory (CD45RO+) T cells sorted from blood. The receptors originated from a woman between 18 and 29 years old in good health.

This sequence joins TRBV7-9 and TRBJ2-1; 11 bases fit TRBD2. Germline V gives CDR1 SEHNR, CDR2 FQNEAQ (reference sequence). CDR3 size: 16 residues. Unmatched junction bases numbered 11, after V lost 7 bases and J lost 6 bases. The CDR3 spells CASTLAVGLAGNEQFF. The CDR3 DNA sequence: TGTGCCAGCACGTTAGCTGTTGGACTAGCGGGCAATGAGCAGTTCTTC.

This clonotype was seen many times. The V call is TRBV20-1, the J call TRBJ1-5; unclear D gene. The V gene lost 8 bases and the J gene lost 0 bases, with 11 bases spanning the gap. CDR3 length: 13 residues. Germline V lookup: CDR1 DFQATT, CDR2 SNEGSKA (reference sequence). The CDR3: CSPSSHSNQPQHF. The CDR3, as DNA: TGCAGTCCATCATCGCATAGCAATCAGCCCCAGCATTTT.

This clonotype was picked up many times. This chain joins TRBV4-2 and TRBJ1-5, with D hard to call. This CDR3 is 15 amino acids long. The V gene's germline CDR1 is LGHNA and CDR2 YNFKEQ. Trimming left V 1 base short and J 2 bases short, with 9 bases between. The CDR3 nucleotides are TGTGCCAGCAGCCAAGCCCCGGAGGGCAATCAGCCCCAGCATTTT. Its translation is CASSQAPEGNQPQHF.

This clonotype showed up just a few times. The chain couples TRBV7-3 to TRBJ2-1; 11 nucleotides line up with TRBD2. This CDR3 region has 17 residues. The V and J ends lost 7 bases and 7 bases, in that order; junction bases with no gene match: 15. The germline V gene has CDR1 SGHTA and CDR2 FQGTGA. CDR3: CASTPGGLAGGVNEQFF. For the CDR3, the DNA is TGTGCCAGCACCCCCGGGGGGCTAGCGGGGGGAGTAAATGAGCAGTTCTTC.

A few counts support this clonotype. This chain uses TRBV28 with TRBJ2-2; tentatively, D is TRBD1 (6 bases). V was trimmed by 5 bases and J by 2 bases, leaving 9 bases between them. CDR1 is MDHEN and CDR2 is SYDVKM in the germline V gene. The length of the CDR3 is 14 residues. Here the CDR3 DNA reads TGTGCCAGCAGTGAGGGGGTAAACACCGGGGAGCTGTTTTTT. Translated, it gives CASSEGVNTGELFF. Full variable domain (rest looked up from reference TRBV28 and TRBJ2-2): DVKVTQSSRYLVKRTGEKVFLECVQDMDHENMFWYRQDPGLGLRLIYFSYDVKMKEKGDIPEGYSVSREKKERFSLILESASTNQTSMYLCASSEGVNTGELFFGEGSRLTVL.

The V gene is TRBV15, the J gene TRBJ2-4; 7 nucleotides line up with TRBD1. Trimming took 0 bases from V and 5 from J; bases not matched to a gene: 10. Germline loops: CDR1 LNHNV, CDR2 YYDKDF (reference sequence). CDR3 length: 17 amino acids. Written as DNA, the CDR3 is TGTGCCACCAGCAGAGATGAGGACAAGGGGGCCGAAAACATTCAGTACTTC. The encoded protein is CATSRDEDKGAENIQYF.

The chain employs TRBV7-2 and TRBJ2-5; 7 positions match TRBD1. J gave up 7 bases and V 1 base, and 3 bases lay outside the gene matches. CDR3 length: 13 amino acids. Germline CDR1 and CDR2: SGHTA and FQGNSA. The CDR3: CASSLERTGTQYF. Here the CDR3 DNA reads TGTGCCAGCAGCTTAGAGCGGACAGGGACCCAGTACTTC. Combining the CDR3 with reference TRBV7-2 and TRBJ2-5 gives the whole variable domain GAGVSQSPSNKVTEKGKDVELRCDPISGHTALYWYRQSLGQGLEFLIYFQGNSAPDKSGLPSDRFSAERTGGSVSTLTIQRTQQEDSAVYLCASSLERTGTQYFGPGTRLLVL.

The rearrangement links TRBV5-4 to TRBJ2-1; 12 bases line up with TRBD2. CDR1 is SGHNT and CDR2 is YYREEE in the germline V gene (reference sequence). V lost 4 bases, J lost 8 bases, and 10 bases stayed unmatched. This CDR3 comprises 16 residues. CDR3 protein: CASSLLASGGVHEQFF. The CDR3 DNA sequence: TGTGCCAGCAGCCTATTAGCTAGCGGGGGGGTTCATGAGCAGTTCTTC.

This chain joins TRBV12-3 or TRBV12-4 and TRBJ2-5; 7 bases match TRBD1. The CDR3 length is 14 residues. V was pared by 6 bases and J by 3 bases, with 7 bases of the junction left unmatched. CDR3 DNA: TGTGCCAGCAGCCTCGGGACAGCTAAAGAGACCCAGTACTTC. This codes for CASSLGTAKETQYF.

The chain recombines TRBV5-1 with TRBJ2-7, with D uncertain. CDR3 length equals 16 residues. V was shortened by 1 base and J by 0 bases, with 14 bases between the two germline ends. CDR1 is SGHRS, CDR2 YFSETQ, per germline. CDR3 nucleotide sequence: TGCGCCAGCAGCTTGAATCGGGCAATACGCTCCTACGAGCAGTACTTC. It translates to CASSLNRAIRSYEQYF.

This clonotype showed up just a few times. The chain recombines TRBV28 with TRBJ2-1; 9 bases map to TRBD2. This CDR3 contains 15 residues. Trimming cost V 2 bases and J 6 bases; bases outside gene matches: 5. From germline, CDR1 is MDHEN and CDR2 SYDVKM. CDR3 region: CASSLLAGRLNEQFF. CDR3 bases: TGTGCCAGCAGTTTACTAGCGGGGCGCCTCAATGAGCAGTTCTTC.

This clonotype was detected ten times or more. The chain combines TRBV5-1 with TRBJ2-1, with D possibly matching TRBD1 (6 bases). Germline CDR1 and CDR2: SGHRS and YFSETQ. The V end lost 4 bases, the J end lost 8 bases, and 13 bases lay between the germline ends. This CDR3 has 13 residues. Here the CDR3 DNA reads TGCGCCAGCAGCCCGACAGGTCCGCATGAGCAGTTCTTC. Translating gives CASSPTGPHEQFF.

This clonotype was observed a few times. The V gene is TRBV28, the J gene TRBJ2-5, with D perhaps TRBD1 (6 bases). Germline CDR1 and CDR2: MDHEN and SYDVKM. This CDR3 region has 17 residues. Trimming removed 6 bases at V and 2 bases at J, with 22 bases between. As DNA, the CDR3 is TGTGCCAGCAGAACGGTAACAGGGAAGGGGCCGCAAGAGACCCAGTACTTC. It encodes CASRTVTGKGPQETQYF.

This clonotype came up many times. The chain recombines TRBV24-1 with TRBJ2-3, with TRBD2 identical over 10 bases. The CDR3 has 16 amino acids. CDR1 and CDR2 (germline): KGHDR, SFDVKD. J lost 3 bases, V lost 1 base, and 3 bases had no gene match. CDR3 amino acids: CATSDFLAGETDTQYF. The CDR3 bases are TGTGCCACCAGTGATTTTCTAGCGGGGGAGACAGATACGCAGTATTTT.

The gene calls are TRBV25-1 and TRBJ1-4; D is uncertain. This CDR3 contains 12 residues. Germline CDR1 is MGHDK and CDR2 is SYGVNS. V gave up 7 bases and J gave up 6 bases, with 9 bases separating them. The CDR3 protein is CASTRTDEKLFF. The CDR3 DNA follows: TGTGCCAGCACTCGGACTGATGAAAAACTGTTTTTT.

This clonotype was picked up many times. The CDR3: CASSPIGSYEQYF. The CDR3 nucleotides read TGTGCCAGCTCACCCATAGGTTCCTACGAGCAGTACTTC. The chain carries TRBV18 and TRBJ2-7; D is uncertain. This CDR3 is built from 13 residues. V lost 3 bases and J lost 1, with 7 bases in between. Germline lookup yields CDR1 KGHSH and CDR2 LQKENI.

This clonotype has only a few counts. This chain uses TRBV10-3 with TRBJ2-5; a possible D gene is TRBD1 (6 bases). This CDR3 contains 15 residues. CDR1 ENHRY and CDR2 SYGVKD come from the germline V gene. Deletions cut 3 bases from V and 5 bases from J, with 16 bases between. CDR3 amino acids: CAISDVGGAVETQYF. In nucleotides, the CDR3 is TGTGCCATCAGTGATGTAGGGGGTGCGGTGGAGACCCAGTACTTC.

The rearrangement joins TRBV4-3 to TRBJ1-5; no clear D gene. Germline V gene lookup returns CDR1 LGHNA and CDR2 YSLEER. This CDR3 contains 14 residues. V was shortened by 0 bases and J by 4 bases, with 7 bases between the two germline ends. The CDR3 reads CASSQDLGNQPQHF. The CDR3 nucleotides are TGCGCCAGCAGCCAAGATCTCGGTAATCAGCCCCAGCATTTT.

This clonotype appeared a few times. V gene TRBV10-3 combines with J gene TRBJ1-1; D ambiguous. Trimming stripped 2 bases from V and 1 base from J, with 5 bases between. The CDR3 loop spans 13 amino acids. CDR1 and CDR2 from the germline V gene are ENHRY and SYGVKD. CDR3 region: CAISEVPNTEAFF. The CDR3, as DNA: TGTGCCATCAGTGAGGTCCCGAACACTGAAGCTTTCTTT.

The chain couples TRBV27 to TRBJ2-2, with D hard to call. This CDR3 has 14 residues. Germline-derived CDR1 and CDR2 are MNHEY and SMNVEV (reference sequence). V lost 2 bases, J lost 4 bases, and 8 bases lay in between. CDR3 region: CASSLGRGTGELFF. DNA of the CDR3: TGTGCCAGCAGTTTAGGTCGAGGCACCGGGGAGCTGTTTTTT.

V gene TRBV2 combines with J gene TRBJ2-1; no clear D gene. Germline CDR1 is SNHLY and CDR2 is FYNNEI. V lost 1 base and J lost 10, with 8 bases in between. The CDR3 consists of 12 residues. The CDR3 spells CASSEVSPEQFF. Written as DNA, the CDR3 is TGTGCCAGCAGTGAAGTTTCCCCCGAGCAGTTCTTC.

This clonotype appeared many times. The chain carries TRBV12-3 or TRBV12-4 and TRBJ2-1; D is ambiguous. Trimming removed 3 bases from V and 6 bases from J, with 9 bases in between. The CDR3 totals 13 residues. The CDR3 DNA reads as TGTGCCAGCAGTTTTCAGGAGATCAATGAGCAGTTCTTC. Translation: CASSFQEINEQFF.

The sample holds a few counts of this clonotype. The chain combines TRBV27 with TRBJ1-2; 12 nucleotides line up with TRBD1. The junction had 5 bases not matched to a gene; V was cut back by 5 bases and J by 7 bases. This CDR3 region has 14 residues. From germline, CDR1 is MNHEY and CDR2 SMNVEV (reference sequence). The CDR3 nucleotides are TGTGCCAGCAGTCCGGGACAGGGGGCGCGTGGCTACACCTTC. It translates to CASSPGQGARGYTF.